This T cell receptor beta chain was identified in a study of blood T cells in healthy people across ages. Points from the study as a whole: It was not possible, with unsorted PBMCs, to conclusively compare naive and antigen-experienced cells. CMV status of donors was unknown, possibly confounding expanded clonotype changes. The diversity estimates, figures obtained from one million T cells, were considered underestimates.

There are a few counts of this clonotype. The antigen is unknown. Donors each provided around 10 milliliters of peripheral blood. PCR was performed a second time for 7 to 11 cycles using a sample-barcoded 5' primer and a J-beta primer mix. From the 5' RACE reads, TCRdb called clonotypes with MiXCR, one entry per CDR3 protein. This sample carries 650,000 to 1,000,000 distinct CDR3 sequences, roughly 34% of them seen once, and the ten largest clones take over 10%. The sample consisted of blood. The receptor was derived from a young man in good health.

CDR3 DNA sequence: TGCGCCAGCAGCGTGCCTAGCGGGGGAGAGACCCAGTACTTC. Translated: CASSVPSGGETQYF. This chain links TRBV5-1 with TRBJ2-5, with 10 nucleotides matching TRBD2. The CDR3 sequence is 14 residues long. Germline V CDR1 and CDR2: SGHRS, YFSETQ. V was pared by 4 bases and J by 4 bases, with 4 bases of the junction left unmatched.